The 7 T cell receptor beta chains in this list originate from one sample, sequenced in a study of beta chain features in type 1 diabetes. Findings of the study overall: Among all four CD4+ subsets, Type 1 diabetes patients had TCRB CDR3s that were moderately but significantly shorter.

The antigens of these receptors remain unknown. Expressed TCRB transcripts were sequenced because the isolated RNA had all been reverse transcribed beforehand. Only in-frame clones appear in the TCRdb table, and some are missing; sequencing was by immunoSEQ multiplex PCR. The sample lists some 130,000 clones, 9% occurring once. Sequenced material: central memory CD4+ T cells from blood. The receptors were gathered from a man aged 30 to 39 with type 1 diabetes.

This clone turned up a few times. This sequence joins TRBV5-1 and TRBJ2-5, with 14 positions matching TRBD2. The germline V gene has CDR1 SGHRS and CDR2 YFSETQ. The CDR3 has 17 amino acids. J lost 4 bases, V lost 4 bases, and 9 bases had no gene match. CDR3 DNA: TGCGCCAGCAGCCCGGGACTAGCGGGGGCCGGGGTAGAGACCCAGTACTTC. This encodes CASSPGLAGAGVETQYF.

This clone was seen a handful of times. The chain couples TRBV18 to TRBJ2-1, with unresolved D. The CDR3 length is 12 residues. CDR1 is KGHSH and CDR2 is LQKENI in the germline V gene. V lost 3 bases and J 7 bases, leaving 7 bases between the germline ends. The DNA for the CDR3 is TGTGCCAGCTCACCTTCTGAGAATGAGCAGTTCTTC. Translated, it gives CASSPSENEQFF.

This sequence joins TRBV9 and TRBJ2-1; TRBD1 matches 9 bases. CDR1 is SGDLS, CDR2 YYNGEE, per germline. V was pared by 4 bases and J by 2 bases, with 4 bases of the junction left unmatched. The CDR3 has 15 amino acids. The DNA for the CDR3 is TGTGCCAGCAGCCTCCGGACAGGGGCCTACAATGAGCAGTTCTTC. This codes for CASSLRTGAYNEQFF.

This clone has a handful of counts. The J gene is TRBJ1-1, the V gene TRBV7-9; TRBD1 aligns across 8 bases. CDR1 and CDR2 from the germline V gene are SEHNR and FQNEAQ (reference sequence). The CDR3 contains 14 residues. J lost 5 bases, V lost 5 bases, and 7 bases had no gene match. The CDR3 loop is CASSPGGAWTEAFF. In nucleotides, the CDR3 is TGTGCCAGCAGCCCAGGGGGCGCTTGGACTGAAGCTTTCTTT.

CDR3 sequence reads: CAIPSGVTDTQYF. CDR3 bases: TGTGCCATCCCTAGCGGAGTAACAGATACGCAGTATTTT. The V and J genes are TRBV5-4 and TRBJ2-3; 7 bases are a match to TRBD2. Germline CDR1 is SGHNT and CDR2 is YYREEE (reference sequence). The V and J ends lost 9 bases and 3 bases, in that order; junction bases with no gene match: 7. This CDR3 region has 13 residues.

The chain recombines TRBV7-8 with TRBJ1-5, with D tentatively TRBD1 (6 bases). Per germline, CDR1 SGHVS and CDR2 FQNEAQ. This CDR3 is built from 14 residues. V shed 5 bases and J shed 7 bases, with 15 bases lying between them. The CDR3 reads CASSPQHGGQPQHF. The CDR3 DNA reads TGTGCCAGCAGCCCCCAACATGGGGGCCAGCCCCAGCATTTT.

This sequence joins TRBV28 and TRBJ1-1; weak D call: TRBD1 (5 bases). V lost 4 bases and J lost 1, with 10 bases in between. The CDR3 spans 14 residues. The germline V gene encodes CDR1 MDHEN and CDR2 SYDVKM. The CDR3 DNA reads TGTGCCAGCAGTTCGGGGGGGACGAACACTGAAGCTTTCTTT. It encodes CASSSGGTNTEAFF.